This TCR beta chain was documented in a study of cytomegalovirus exposure and HLA in healthy donors. The length of the CDR3 is 16 residues. The V end was cut by 4 bases, the J end by 4 bases, with 19 bases between. Germline CDR1 and CDR2: SGHVS and FNYEAQ. The PCR used 60 Vbeta and 13 Jbeta primers. The method was immunoSEQ multiplex PCR; TCRdb's version includes in-frame clones alone and lacks a portion of them. This sample's clone table lists about 120,000 clones. The receptor was isolated from a man aged 25-40 years in good health and CMV-seronegative. The chain has TRBV7-6 and TRBJ2-5; TRBD1 might be the D (7 bases). Sequencing was carried out using PBMCs. DNA for the CDR3: TGTGCCAGCAGCTCAATCCTCGCCCAGGGGGGAGAGACCCAGTACTTC. It encodes CASSSILAQGGETQYF.